A selection of T cell receptor beta chains follows, all from one sample in a study of blood T cells in healthy people across ages. TCRdb re-called the 5' RACE reads through MiXCR, storing one row per CDR3 protein. Here the sample spans approximately 800,000 distinct CDR3 sequences, about 59% being singletons. The specimen sequenced was blood. These TCRs come from a man aged 25-45 years in good health. The CDR3 runs from the conserved cysteine through the conserved F or W. Each record gives: clone size, J gene, D gene, V gene, CDR3 DNA, CDR3 protein. D genes are given only for firm matches. The size of a clone is reported for some rows only, either as once, few or many, or as a class for expanded clones.

clone_size: -
j_call: TRBJ2-3
d_call: TRBD2
v_call: TRBV4-2
cdr3_nt: TGTGCCAGCAGCCACGCCCTAGCGGACGACACAGATACGCAGTATTTT
cdr3_aa: CASSHALADDTDTQYF

clone_size: once
j_call: TRBJ1-4
d_call: TRBD1
v_call: TRBV6-5
cdr3_nt: TGTGCCAGCAGCCACCGACAGGGGCGCGAAAAACTGTTTTTT
cdr3_aa: CASSHRQGREKLFF

clone_size: few
j_call: TRBJ2-4
d_call: -
v_call: TRBV30
cdr3_nt: TGTGCCTGGGGGGACGGTGCCAAAAACATTCAGTACTTC
cdr3_aa: CAWGDGAKNIQYF

clone_size: -
j_call: TRBJ2-5
d_call: -
v_call: TRBV4-2
cdr3_nt: TGTGCCAGCAGCCAAGAGGTAGATGTAGAGACCCAGTACTTC
cdr3_aa: CASSQEVDVETQYF

clone_size: -
j_call: TRBJ1-1
d_call: -
v_call: TRBV10-3
cdr3_nt: TGTGCCATCAGTGAGTCCGAAAACACTGAAGCTTTCTTT
cdr3_aa: CAISESENTEAFF

clone_size: -
j_call: TRBJ1-2
d_call: TRBD1
v_call: TRBV7-2
cdr3_nt: TGTGCCAGCAGTTTCGGACAGGTTCGAGAGGGCTACACCTTC
cdr3_aa: CASSFGQVREGYTF

clone_size: -
j_call: TRBJ1-1
d_call: -
v_call: TRBV20-1
cdr3_nt: TGCAGTGCTCGAATAGGTACACACAAGAACACTGAAGCTTTCTTT
cdr3_aa: CSARIGTHKNTEAFF

clone_size: -
j_call: TRBJ2-7
d_call: -
v_call: TRBV28
cdr3_nt: TGTGCCAGCAGCACCTTGACCGAGCAGTACTTC
cdr3_aa: CASSTLTEQYF

clone_size: -
j_call: TRBJ1-1
d_call: TRBD1
v_call: TRBV12-3/TRBV12-4
cdr3_nt: TGTGCCAGCAAAACTGCCAGACAGGGGGAATCTGAAGCTTTCTTT
cdr3_aa: CASKTARQGESEAFF

clone_size: -
j_call: TRBJ2-3
d_call: TRBD1
v_call: TRBV7-9
cdr3_nt: TGTGCCAGCAGCTCTAGACAGGGGCTAGGCACAGATACGCAGTATTTT
cdr3_aa: CASSSRQGLGTDTQYF

clone_size: -
j_call: TRBJ1-2
d_call: -
v_call: TRBV20-1
cdr3_nt: TGCAGTGCTGGAGCGGCGGACTATGGCTACACCTTC
cdr3_aa: CSAGAADYGYTF

clone_size: few
j_call: TRBJ2-1
d_call: -
v_call: TRBV10-2
cdr3_nt: TGCGCCAGCAGTGAAGATGAGCAGTTCTTC
cdr3_aa: CASSEDEQFF

clone_size: -
j_call: TRBJ2-4
d_call: -
v_call: TRBV12-3/TRBV12-4
cdr3_nt: TGTGCCAGCATTCAGGGGGGACAGAAGCAGTACTTC
cdr3_aa: CASIQGGQKQYF

clone_size: once
j_call: TRBJ1-6
d_call: -
v_call: TRBV6-5
cdr3_nt: TGTGCCAGCAGTTACCGGATTATGAATTCACCCCTCCACTTT
cdr3_aa: CASSYRIMNSPLHF

clone_size: few
j_call: TRBJ2-1
d_call: -
v_call: TRBV29-1
cdr3_nt: TGCAGCTCCAGGATCGGACAGACAAATGAGCAGTTCTTC
cdr3_aa: CSSRIGQTNEQFF

clone_size: -
j_call: TRBJ2-5
d_call: -
v_call: TRBV5-1
cdr3_nt: TGCGCCAGCAGCTCGTGGCTAGAGGGAATCCAAGAGACCCAGTACTTC
cdr3_aa: CASSSWLEGIQETQYF

clone_size: few
j_call: TRBJ2-1
d_call: -
v_call: TRBV20-1
cdr3_nt: TGCAGTGCTAGAGGTGGGAACAGCAAGTTCTTC
cdr3_aa: CSARGGNSKFF

clone_size: -
j_call: TRBJ2-1
d_call: -
v_call: TRBV7-9
cdr3_nt: TGTGCCAGCAGCTTAAGGGGGGCAGAAACCGACAATGAGCAGTTCTTC
cdr3_aa: CASSLRGAETDNEQFF

clone_size: few
j_call: TRBJ1-2
d_call: -
v_call: TRBV29-1
cdr3_nt: TGCAGCGTTGAATTGAAAAGAACCTATGGCTACACCTTC
cdr3_aa: CSVELKRTYGYTF

clone_size: once
j_call: TRBJ2-5
d_call: -
v_call: TRBV20-1
cdr3_nt: TGCAGTGCTAGGAAAAGACTTCTTCAAGAGACCCAGTACTTC
cdr3_aa: CSARKRLLQETQYF

clone_size: once
j_call: TRBJ2-1
d_call: TRBD1
v_call: TRBV25-1
cdr3_nt: TGTGCCAGCACAGGACAGGGACGTTCTGAGCAGTTCTTC
cdr3_aa: CASTGQGRSEQFF

clone_size: once
j_call: TRBJ1-4
d_call: -
v_call: TRBV30
cdr3_nt: TGTGCCTGGAGTGTTTGGGCTACTAATGAAAAACTGTTTTTT
cdr3_aa: CAWSVWATNEKLFF

clone_size: -
j_call: TRBJ1-1
d_call: -
v_call: TRBV9
cdr3_nt: TGTGCCAGCAGCGGTAGAGGGACTAACACTGAAGCTTTCTTT
cdr3_aa: CASSGRGTNTEAFF

clone_size: -
j_call: TRBJ2-5
d_call: TRBD1
v_call: TRBV7-2
cdr3_nt: TGTGCCAGCAGCTCCTCCAGGGGGAAAGAGACCCAGTACTTC
cdr3_aa: CASSSSRGKETQYF

clone_size: -
j_call: TRBJ1-2
d_call: -
v_call: TRBV29-1
cdr3_nt: TGCAGCGTGGACGGGCCCTATGGCTACACCTTC
cdr3_aa: CSVDGPYGYTF

clone_size: few
j_call: TRBJ1-2
d_call: -
v_call: TRBV12-3/TRBV12-4
cdr3_nt: TGTGCCAGCAGTGCACCCTCAGGGTATGCTAGTGGGGCTAACTATGGCTACACCTTC
cdr3_aa: CASSAPSGYASGANYGYTF

clone_size: -
j_call: TRBJ2-4
d_call: -
v_call: TRBV18
cdr3_nt: TGTGCCAGCTCACCCCCCTCAGGGGAGCGGGGCGAAAACATTCAGTACTTC
cdr3_aa: CASSPPSGERGENIQYF

clone_size: few
j_call: TRBJ1-2
d_call: -
v_call: TRBV25-1
cdr3_nt: TGTGCCAGCGGGGGGGGTTTCTCCTATGGCTACACCTTC
cdr3_aa: CASGGGFSYGYTF

clone_size: few
j_call: TRBJ1-4
d_call: TRBD1
v_call: TRBV28
cdr3_nt: TGTGCCAGCAGAAAGGGGGCAGACATTAGGAATGAAAAACTGTTTTTT
cdr3_aa: CASRKGADIRNEKLFF

clone_size: -
j_call: TRBJ2-1
d_call: TRBD2
v_call: TRBV27
cdr3_nt: TGTGCCAGCAGAAGCGCCGCTAGCGGGAGATACAATGAGCAGTTCTTC
cdr3_aa: CASRSAASGRYNEQFF

clone_size: -
j_call: TRBJ2-1
d_call: -
v_call: TRBV7-9
cdr3_nt: TGTGCCAGCAGCTTAGTGGCCGGGCAGTTCTTC
cdr3_aa: CASSLVAGQFF